These 27 T cell receptor beta chains share one sample of origin, sequenced in a study of T cells in Graves' hyperthyroidism and ophthalmopathy. What was amplified from RNA transcripts were TCR beta CDR3 regions. The study used the HTBI primer set for a first-round RT-PCR of the TCR CDR3. TCRdb fed the multiplex PCR reads into MiXCR, producing one record per CDR3 protein. Of about 700,000 distinct CDR3 sequences in the sample, nearly 45% were seen once. The sample was peripheral blood or thyroid tissue (not recorded which). The source of these receptors is an adult man with Graves' disease, either hyperthyroidism or ophthalmopathy (not recorded which).

The V call is TRBV7-8, the J call TRBJ1-4, with 7 nucleotides matching TRBD1. The V segment lost 1 base and the J segment 7 bases; nucleotides outside the gene matches: 6. The CDR3 runs 15 residues. Germline V lookup: CDR1 SGHVS, CDR2 FQNEAQ. The CDR3 reads CASSLETGRREKLFF. The CDR3 DNA is TGTGCCAGCAGCTTAGAGACAGGGCGTCGTGAAAAACTGTTTTTT.

The table lists this clonotype with a few counts. As DNA, the CDR3 is TGTGCCAGTAGTATACCCCGCCAGATGAACACTGAAGCTTTCTTT. It codes for CASSIPRQMNTEAFF. The chain couples TRBV19 to TRBJ1-1, with unresolved D. Trimming removed 2 bases from V and 0 bases from J, with 10 bases in between. There are 15 residues in the CDR3. Per germline, CDR1 LNHDA and CDR2 SQIVND (reference sequence). The full variable domain, completed using reference TRBV19 and TRBJ1-1, is DGGITQSPKYLFRKEGQNVTLSCEQNLNHDAMYWYRQDPGQGLRLIYYSQIVNDFQKGDIAEGYSVSREKKESFPLTVTSAQKNPTAFYLCASSIPRQMNTEAFFGQGTRLTVV.

The chain has TRBV10-3 and TRBJ2-5; D is undetermined. CDR1 is ENHRY and CDR2 is SYGVKD in the germline V gene. The CDR3 consists of 15 residues. V lost 4 bases and J 1 base, leaving 13 bases between the germline ends. In DNA, the CDR3 is TGTGCCATCAGTGGCATGGGCTCTCTCCAAGAGACCCAGTACTTC. This translates into CAISGMGSLQETQYF.

The V gene is TRBV19, the J gene TRBJ1-5, with unresolved D. From germline, CDR1 is LNHDA and CDR2 SQIVND (reference sequence). V lost 8 bases and J lost 0, with 17 bases in between. The CDR3 is 16 residues long. The CDR3 sequence is CASHDDRTNSNQPQHF. The DNA for the CDR3 is TGTGCCAGTCACGACGACCGAACTAATAGCAATCAGCCCCAGCATTTT.

About this clonotype itself: Possible read error: a much larger clone is one base away. No conserved phenylalanine or tryptophan is present at the end of the CDR3, so a read error is the likely explanation. The gene calls are TRBV19 and TRBJ1-5; unclear D gene. Germline V CDR1 and CDR2: LNHDA, SQIVND (reference sequence). CDR3 length equals 18 residues. V lost 5 bases and J lost 1, with 21 bases in between. The CDR3 sequence: CASSFHEYDYVSNQPQHI. DNA of the CDR3: TGTGCCAGTAGTTTTCACGAATACGACTATGTAAGCAATCAGCCCCAGCATATT.

Turning to this clonotype: This may stem from a read error, because a much larger clone lies one nucleotide away. The chain combines TRBV2 with TRBJ2-7; D call uncertain. V dropped 3 bases and J dropped 3 bases, with 9 bases sitting between them. This CDR3 is built from 13 residues. The germline gives CDR1 SNHLY, CDR2 FYNNEI. Here the CDR3 DNA reads TGTGCCAGCAGTGATGCGACAAACTACGAGCAGTACTTC. The encoded protein is CASSDATNYEQYF.

This clonotype was detected many times. This chain uses TRBV24-1 with TRBJ1-2, with D perhaps TRBD1 (5 bases). Trimming shortened V by 7 bases and J by 2 bases, and 13 bases separated the two germline ends. The length of the CDR3 is 14 residues. Per germline, CDR1 KGHDR and CDR2 SFDVKD. The CDR3 DNA follows: TGTGCCACCAGCGCGGGACTGGAGAACTATGGCTACACCTTC. It is translated as CATSAGLENYGYTF.

Points on this clonotype: A much larger clone differs by one base, so this may be a read error. The chain employs TRBV11-3 and TRBJ1-1; no clear D. V lost 3 bases and J lost 3, with 8 bases in between. CDR1 and CDR2 (germline): SGHNT, YENEEA. CDR3 length: 13 amino acids. CDR3 residues: CASSLRMDTEAFF. DNA for the CDR3: TGTGCCAGCAGCTTGAGGATGGACACTGAAGCTTTCTTT.

J is TRBJ2-2 and V is TRBV19; 7 positions match TRBD2. With 11 bases clipped from V and 5 bases from J, the junction kept 11 bases outside the gene matches. The CDR3 is 14 residues long. In germline, CDR1 is LNHDA, CDR2 SQIVND (reference sequence). The DNA of the CDR3 is TGTGCCTGGTCGGCGGGAGTGGTTACCGGGGAGCTGTTTTTT. This translates into CAWSAGVVTGELFF.

This clonotype was seen once. One base away lies a much larger clone, so this may be a sequencing read error. This sequence joins TRBV24-1 and TRBJ1-5, with D unclear. V lost 3 bases, J lost 1 base, and 6 bases lay in between. This CDR3 spans 14 amino acids. Germline V gives CDR1 KGHDR, CDR2 SFDVKD. This CDR3 reads CATSDIESNQPQHF. The CDR3 bases are TGTGCCACCAGTGATATAGAGAGCAATCAGCCCCAGCATTTT.

This chain joins TRBV6-5 and TRBJ1-6, with D perhaps matching TRBD1 (5 bases). The CDR3 contains 15 residues. Trimming left V 4 bases short and J 10 bases short, with 17 bases between. CDR1 and CDR2 from the germline V gene are MNHEY and SVGAGI. The CDR3 protein is CASSLVGAVSSPLHF. The CDR3, as DNA: TGTGCCAGCAGTTTAGTTGGGGCAGTATCCTCACCCCTCCACTTT.

Many counts were recorded for this clonotype. The chain is built from TRBV10-1 and TRBJ1-1; TRBD1 matches at 8 bases. Germline loops: CDR1 WNHNN, CDR2 SYGVQD (reference sequence). This CDR3 is 13 amino acids long. The V segment lost 5 bases and the J segment 4 bases; nucleotides outside the gene matches: 3. CDR3 residues: CASSSGGFTEAFF. Here the CDR3 DNA reads TGCGCCAGCAGTTCAGGGGGCTTCACTGAAGCTTTCTTT.

The chain is built from TRBV6-1 and TRBJ1-2; TRBD1 aligns across 11 bases. V lost 7 bases, J lost 4 bases, and 5 bases stayed unmatched. Germline V gives CDR1 MNHNS, CDR2 SASEGT. CDR3 length: 14 amino acids. This chain's CDR3 is CASNRDRGTYGYTF. The CDR3 nucleotides read TGTGCCAGCAATCGGGACAGGGGGACCTATGGCTACACCTTC.

This clonotype came up many times. This rearrangement joins TRBV20-1 to TRBJ2-7; D may be TRBD1 (6 bases). The CDR3 length is 12 residues. Germline lookup yields CDR1 DFQATT and CDR2 SNEGSKA (reference sequence). CDR3 sequence reads: CSARQGPYEQYF. CDR3 DNA sequence: TGCAGCGCCCGCCAGGGGCCCTACGAGCAGTACTTC.

The chain carries TRBV10-3 and TRBJ2-7; D tentatively reads TRBD1 or TRBD2 (6 bases each). The CDR3 is made up of 13 amino acids. In germline, CDR1 is ENHRY, CDR2 SYGVKD. V was pared by 6 bases and J by 2 bases, with 11 bases between. The CDR3 sequence is CAIRRGTPYEQYF. In DNA, the CDR3 is TGTGCCATCAGGCGCGGGACACCCTACGAGCAGTACTTC.

The chain joins TRBV29-1 to TRBJ2-7, with 10 bases identical to TRBD2. Germline V CDR1 and CDR2: SQVTM, ANQGSEA. The CDR3 spans 11 residues. The CDR3 loop is CRLAGNYEQYF. Written as DNA, the CDR3 is TGCAGACTAGCGGGGAACTACGAGCAGTACTTC.

This chain links TRBV24-1 with TRBJ2-7; D is uncertain. V lost 11 bases and J 4 bases, leaving 17 bases between the germline ends. The CDR3 is 13 amino acids. The germline gives CDR1 KGHDR, CDR2 SFDVKD. CDR3 in amino acids: CASSPRTRYEQYF. CDR3 DNA: TGTGCCAGCTCACCGAGAACCCGATACGAGCAGTACTTC.

A word on this clonotype: The junction shows a germline mismatch at one end, possibly a read error. The chain carries TRBV24-1 and TRBJ1-6; the D is unclear. The CDR3 is made up of 15 amino acids. Germline CDR1 reads KGHDR; CDR2 reads SFDVKD. The chain's CDR3 is CASSYSPFLNSPLHF. CDR3 bases: TGTGCCAGCAGTTACTCCCCCTTCCTTAATTCACCCCTCCACTTT.

The sample holds many counts of this clonotype. V is TRBV5-1 and J is TRBJ1-6, with D possibly TRBD1 on 6 matching bases. The germline CDR1 and CDR2 sequences are SGHRS and YFSETQ. The CDR3 totals 15 residues. Between the trimmed V and J ends, which lost 7 bases and 11 bases, there was a span of 22 bases. DNA for the CDR3: TGCGCCAGCCGCCCGACGCGCGAAGGGGACACACCCCTCCACTTT. This codes for CASRPTREGDTPLHF.

This clonotype was seen repeatedly, ten times or more. The chain couples TRBV25-1 to TRBJ1-6; no firm D call. With 1 base removed from V and 0 bases from J, the gap between germline ends came to 10 bases. Germline loops: CDR1 MGHDK, CDR2 SYGVNS. CDR3 length equals 17 residues. CDR3 bases: TGTGCCAGCAGTGAATCTGGGAGCAGCTCCTATAATTCACCCCTCCACTTT. Its translation is CASSESGSSSYNSPLHF. The full variable domain, its missing parts supplied by reference TRBV25-1 and TRBJ1-6, is EADIYQTPRYLVIGTGKKITLECSQTMGHDKMYWYQQDPGMELHLIHYSYGVNSTEKGDLSSESTVSRIRTEHFPLTLESARPSHTSQYLCASSESGSSSYNSPLHFGNGTRLTVT.

The J gene is TRBJ1-3, the V gene TRBV20-1; D is possibly TRBD1 (5 bases). Germline V gene sequence: CDR1 DFQATT, CDR2 SNEGSKA (reference sequence). The CDR3 extends over 13 amino acids. V dropped 6 bases and J dropped 4 bases, with 13 bases sitting between them. The CDR3 region is CSAWGTEGNTIYF. The CDR3 DNA sequence: TGCAGTGCCTGGGGCACAGAGGGAAACACCATATATTTT.

This clonotype was picked up a small number of times. The chain joins TRBV20-1 to TRBJ2-5; 8 nucleotides agree with TRBD2. The V gene end was trimmed by 1 base and the J gene end by 5 bases; junction bases not matched to a gene: 9. Germline V lookup: CDR1 DFQATT, CDR2 SNEGSKA (reference sequence). The CDR3 is 15 residues long. In DNA form, the CDR3 reads TGCAGTGCTAGAGTCCCCCGGGGGGGCCGCGAGACCCAGTACTTC. It specifies CSARVPRGGRETQYF.

The rearrangement joins TRBV29-1 to TRBJ1-1; D may be TRBD1 (5 bases). Germline loops: CDR1 SQVTM, CDR2 ANQGSEA. The CDR3 consists of 13 residues. Trimming removed 8 bases from V and 0 bases from J, with 13 bases in between. The CDR3 reads CSSGGALNTEAFF. CDR3 DNA sequence: TGCAGCTCGGGAGGGGCACTGAACACTGAAGCTTTCTTT.

Many counts were recorded for this clonotype. The chain couples TRBV15 to TRBJ2-5; D possibly uses TRBD1 or TRBD2 (6 bases each). The CDR3 extends over 15 amino acids. Germline lookup yields CDR1 LNHNV and CDR2 YYDKDF (reference sequence). Trimming pared 2 bases from V and 5 bases from J, leaving 15 bases between. The CDR3 loop reads CATSRSRGHRETQYF. The CDR3 DNA sequence: TGTGCCACCAGCAGATCCCGGGGGCATCGGGAGACCCAGTACTTC.

Ten or more counts support this clonotype. The chain is built from TRBV7-9 and TRBJ2-7, with no clear D. Trimming took 1 base from V and 4 from J, leaving 8 bases between them. Germline assignment: CDR1 SEHNR and CDR2 FQNEAQ (reference sequence). The CDR3 has 13 residues. The CDR3 sequence: CASSLGLRYEQYF. Written as DNA, the CDR3 is TGTGCCAGCAGCTTAGGTCTGCGTTACGAGCAGTACTTC.

This clonotype was seen only a few times. The chain employs TRBV5-4 and TRBJ1-1; 9 nucleotides agree with TRBD1. CDR1 is SGHNT, CDR2 YYREEE, per germline (reference sequence). The CDR3 length is 13 residues. J lost 11 bases, V lost 0 bases, and 5 bases had no gene match. CDR3 amino acids: CASSLAGQGTAFF. The DNA for the CDR3 is TGTGCCAGCAGCTTGGCAGGACAGGGGACCGCTTTCTTT.

The chain recombines TRBV6-5 with TRBJ1-1; D remains unclear. This CDR3 is 16 amino acids long. Germline values: CDR1 MNHEY, CDR2 SVGAGI. The V and J ends lost 0 bases and 0 bases respectively, with 11 bases between them. The CDR3 loop reads CASSYSIGAMNTEAFF. The CDR3 region has the DNA TGTGCCAGCAGTTACTCGATTGGCGCCATGAACACTGAAGCTTTCTTT.